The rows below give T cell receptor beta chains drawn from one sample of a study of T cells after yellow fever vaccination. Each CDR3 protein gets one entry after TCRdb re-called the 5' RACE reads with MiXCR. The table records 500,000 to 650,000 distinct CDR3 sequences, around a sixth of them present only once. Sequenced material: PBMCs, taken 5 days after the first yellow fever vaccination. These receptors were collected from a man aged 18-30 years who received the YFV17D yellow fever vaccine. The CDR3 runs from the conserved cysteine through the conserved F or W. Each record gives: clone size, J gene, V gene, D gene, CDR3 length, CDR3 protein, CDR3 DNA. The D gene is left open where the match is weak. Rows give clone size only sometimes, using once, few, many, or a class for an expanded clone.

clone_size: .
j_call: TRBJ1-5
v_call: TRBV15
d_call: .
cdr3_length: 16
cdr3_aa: CATSVHDKPGIQPQHF
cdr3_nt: TGTGCCACCAGCGTACATGACAAACCGGGGATTCAGCCCCAGCATTTT

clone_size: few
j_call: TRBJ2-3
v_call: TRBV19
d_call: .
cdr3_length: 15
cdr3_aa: CASTARARGTDTQYF
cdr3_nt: TGTGCCAGTACCGCCCGGGCCCGAGGGACAGATACGCAGTATTTT

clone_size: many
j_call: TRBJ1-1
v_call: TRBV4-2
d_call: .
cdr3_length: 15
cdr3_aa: CASSHGGVSNTEAFF
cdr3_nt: TGTGCCAGCAGCCATGGAGGGGTTAGTAACACTGAAGCTTTCTTT

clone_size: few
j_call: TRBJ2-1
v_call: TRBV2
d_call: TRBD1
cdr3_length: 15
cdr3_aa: CASSESGDRVHEQFF
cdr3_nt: TGTGCCAGCAGTGAAAGTGGGGACAGGGTTCATGAGCAGTTCTTC

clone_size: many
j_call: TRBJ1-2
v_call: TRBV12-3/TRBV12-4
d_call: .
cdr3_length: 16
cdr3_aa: CASTPLRAPGVDGYTF
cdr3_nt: TGTGCCAGCACCCCCTTGAGGGCGCCGGGGGTTGATGGCTACACCTTC

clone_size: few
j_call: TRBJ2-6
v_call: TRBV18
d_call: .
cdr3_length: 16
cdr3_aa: CASSPSWRRGANVLTF
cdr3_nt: TGTGCCAGCTCACCCTCTTGGAGGCGAGGGGCCAACGTCCTGACTTTC

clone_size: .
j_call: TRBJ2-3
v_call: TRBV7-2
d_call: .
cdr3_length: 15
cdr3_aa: CASSLRPESTDTQYF
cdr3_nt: TGTGCCAGCAGCTTAAGGCCAGAGAGCACAGATACGCAGTATTTT

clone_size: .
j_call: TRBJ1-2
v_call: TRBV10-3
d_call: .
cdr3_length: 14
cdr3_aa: CATVEGATNYGYTF
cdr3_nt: TGTGCCACGGTCGAAGGGGCGACTAACTATGGCTACACCTTC

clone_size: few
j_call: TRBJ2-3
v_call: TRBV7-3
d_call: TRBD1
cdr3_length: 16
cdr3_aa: CASSLSGTGVTDTQYF
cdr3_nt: TGTGCCAGCAGCTTATCCGGGACAGGGGTCACAGATACGCAGTATTTT

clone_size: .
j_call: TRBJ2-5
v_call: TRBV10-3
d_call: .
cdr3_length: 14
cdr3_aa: CAISDQGSSETQYF
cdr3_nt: TGTGCCATCAGTGATCAAGGTAGCTCAGAGACCCAGTACTTC

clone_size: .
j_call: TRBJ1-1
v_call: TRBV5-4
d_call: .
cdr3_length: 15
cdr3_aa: CASSLRDNLNTEAFF
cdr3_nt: TGTGCCAGCAGCTTGCGGGACAACCTGAACACTGAAGCTTTCTTT